These 20 T cell receptor beta chains came from one sample sequenced in a study of blood T cell repertoires in COVID-19. Some clones are missing from TCRdb's copy, which holds only in-frame ones; the method was immunoSEQ multiplex PCR. The table lists a few hundred thousand clones, approximately 84% of them singletons. Material: PBMCs or T cells enriched from blood (not recorded which). Source of these receptors: a woman aged 25-40 years who had recovered from COVID-19.

This clone appeared once. This sequence joins TRBV9 and TRBJ1-4; the D is unclear. This CDR3 contains 13 residues. The V end was cut by 4 bases, the J end by 0 bases, with 4 bases between. Germline V gene data show CDR1 as SGDLS and CDR2 as YYNGEE. CDR3 residues: CASSPSTNEKLFF. CDR3 coding DNA: TGTGCCAGCAGCCCCTCAACTAATGAAAAACTGTTTTTT.

The chain links TRBV7-9 to TRBJ2-7, with 9 bases identical to TRBD1. The CDR3 is made up of 16 amino acids. Trimming took 5 bases from V and 3 from J; bases not matched to a gene: 11. Germline V gene lookup returns CDR1 SEHNR and CDR2 FQNEAQ (reference sequence). DNA for the CDR3: TGTGCCAGCAGCCGCTTCTCGGGGACAGGGTTCTACGAGCAGTACTTC. This sequence encodes CASSRFSGTGFYEQYF.

This clone was recorded a few times. This sequence joins TRBV5-1 and TRBJ1-2; perhaps TRBD1 as D (6 bases). Trimming shortened V by 3 bases and J by 4 bases, and 10 bases separated the two germline ends. The CDR3 is 13 residues long. CDR1 and CDR2 from the germline V gene are SGHRS and YFSETQ. The CDR3 here is CASSSQGSYGYTF. The CDR3 nucleotides are TGCGCCAGCAGCTCACAGGGTAGCTATGGCTACACCTTC.

V is TRBV28 and J is TRBJ2-1; 7 bases are shared with TRBD2. Germline-derived CDR1 and CDR2 are MDHEN and SYDVKM. Losses at the gene ends were 4 bases for V and 4 bases for J; bases not matched to a gene: 10. There are 16 residues in the CDR3. CDR3 sequence: CASSSPGTNGYNEQFF. The CDR3 DNA reads TGTGCCAGCAGTTCACCCGGGACTAACGGTTACAATGAGCAGTTCTTC.

J is TRBJ2-7 and V is TRBV7-6, with TRBD1 matching 10 bases. The CDR3 is made up of 14 amino acids. Germline trimming cut 5 bases from V and 5 bases from J; bases unmatched to any gene: 6. Germline CDR1 SGHVS, CDR2 FNYEAQ. The chain's CDR3 is CASSPDRGGHEQYF. In DNA, the CDR3 is TGTGCCAGCAGCCCGGACAGGGGGGGACACGAGCAGTACTTC. The whole variable domain, filled in from reference TRBV7-6 and TRBJ2-7, reads GAGVSQSPRYKVTKRGQDVALRCDPISGHVSLYWYRQALGQGPEFLTYFNYEAQQDKSGLPNDRFSAERPEGSISTLTIQRTEQRDSAMYRCASSPDRGGHEQYFGPGTRLTVT.

The V call is TRBV28, the J call TRBJ2-3, with 11 bases aligning to TRBD2. In germline, CDR1 is MDHEN, CDR2 SYDVKM. This CDR3 contains 17 residues. Trimming removed 4 bases from V and 3 bases from J; junction bases left unmatched: 9. The chain's CDR3 is CASSSFSGGVGTDTQYF. The CDR3 nucleotides are TGTGCCAGCAGTTCATTTAGCGGGGGGGTAGGTACAGATACGCAGTATTTT.

The chain combines TRBV6-5 with TRBJ1-6; 8 nucleotides line up with TRBD1. Germline V lookup: CDR1 MNHEY, CDR2 SVGAGI. Trimming cost V 2 bases and J 5 bases; bases outside gene matches: 2. There are 15 residues in the CDR3. As DNA, the CDR3 is TGTGCCAGCAGTTACACAGGGGGGGATAATTCACCCCTCCACTTT. This translates into CASSYTGGDNSPLHF.

The genes are TRBV12-3 or TRBV12-4 and TRBJ2-2; D call uncertain. V lost 5 bases and J lost 8, with 12 bases in between. The length of the CDR3 is 13 residues. The CDR3 bases are TGTGCCAGCAGTCCTACTCCTAGGGGGGAGCTGTTTTTT. Its translation is CASSPTPRGELFF.

In its sample, this clone was seen a few times. V gene TRBV2 combines with J gene TRBJ1-1; D remains ambiguous. The CDR3 totals 13 residues. V lost 6 bases and J 0 bases, leaving 8 bases between the germline ends. The germline CDR1 and CDR2 sequences are SNHLY and FYNNEI. The CDR3: CASRLSMNTEAFF. For the CDR3, the DNA is TGTGCCAGCAGACTTAGTATGAACACTGAAGCTTTCTTT.

A single count supports this clone. The chain is built from TRBV7-9 and TRBJ2-1, with 8 nucleotides matching TRBD1. Losses at the gene ends were 5 bases for V and 5 bases for J; bases not matched to a gene: 11. The germline V gene has CDR1 SEHNR and CDR2 FQNEAQ (reference sequence). The CDR3 loop spans 16 amino acids. The CDR3 loop is CASSHSPGQDNNEQFF. CDR3 sequence (DNA): TGTGCCAGCAGCCATAGCCCGGGACAGGATAACAATGAGCAGTTCTTC.

CDR3 region: CASRTGFDGYTF. Here the CDR3 DNA reads TGTGCCAGCAGGACAGGGTTTGATGGCTACACCTTC. The V and J genes are TRBV27 and TRBJ1-2; 7 positions match TRBD1. This CDR3 has 12 amino acids. The trim removed 6 bases at V and 6 bases at J, leaving 4 bases unmatched. Germline CDR1 and CDR2: MNHEY and SMNVEV (reference sequence).

The rearrangement uses TRBV5-1 and TRBJ1-1; no firm D call. The CDR3 consists of 15 residues. V shed 4 bases and J shed 3 bases, with 16 bases lying between them. Per the germline V gene, CDR1 is SGHRS and CDR2 is YFSETQ. The CDR3 bases are TGCGCCAGCAGCCCAACCTTCTGGCAGGACACTGAAGCTTTCTTT. It specifies CASSPTFWQDTEAFF.

Worth noting for this clone: Other DNA sequences in this specimen translate into the identical CDR3. The chain uses TRBV28 and TRBJ2-7; D is undetermined. The CDR3 sequence is 11 residues long. Trimming cost V 7 bases and J 0 bases, with 4 bases left between them. Germline CDR1 is MDHEN and CDR2 is SYDVKM. The CDR3 is CASTSSYEQYF. The DNA of the CDR3 is TGTGCCAGCACCTCCTCCTACGAGCAGTACTTC.

V gene TRBV7-8 combines with J gene TRBJ1-1; no reliable D call. CDR1 and CDR2 from the germline V gene are SGHVS and FQNEAQ. CDR3 length: 14 amino acids. The germline V and J ends were trimmed by 0 bases and 3 bases, with 8 bases remaining between them. CDR3 DNA: TGTGCCAGCAGCTTAGCGTTGCGAGACACTGAAGCTTTCTTT. This sequence encodes CASSLALRDTEAFF.

The gene calls are TRBV2 and TRBJ1-6, with TRBD1 matching over 10 bases. V shed 2 bases, J shed 9 bases, and the junction held 1 base outside the gene matches. The CDR3 length is 14 residues. Germline V lookup: CDR1 SNHLY, CDR2 FYNNEI. The CDR3 spells CASSERDRGSPLHF. DNA for the CDR3: TGTGCCAGCAGTGAACGGGACAGGGGTTCACCCCTCCACTTT.

This clone was seen only once. The chain joins TRBV9 to TRBJ2-7; the match to TRBD2 covers 7 bases. Trimming removed 0 bases from V and 7 bases from J; junction bases left unmatched: 10. The germline V gene has CDR1 SGDLS and CDR2 YYNGEE. The CDR3 has 15 amino acids. CDR3 nucleotide sequence: TGTGCCAGCAGCGTAGAAGGGACGGGAGGTTGGGAGCAGTACTTC. Residues: CASSVEGTGGWEQYF.

The rearrangement joins TRBV3-1 (or the pseudogene TRBV3-2) to TRBJ2-5, with D unresolved. CDR3 size: 14 residues. The germline V gene has CDR1 LGHDT and CDR2 YNNKEL (reference sequence). V was cut by 5 bases and J by 4 bases, with 14 bases left in between. The CDR3 spells CASSSSWVRETQYF. In DNA, the CDR3 is TGTGCCAGCAGCAGTAGCTGGGTTCGAGAGACCCAGTACTTC.

V usage is TRBV9 and J usage is TRBJ2-2; D perhaps matches TRBD2 (5 bases). There are 13 residues in the CDR3. CDR1 and CDR2 (germline): SGDLS, YYNGEE. V lost 4 bases, J lost 6 bases, and 10 bases lay in between. The CDR3, as DNA: TGTGCCAGCAGCCCGGACGGGGCCGGGGAGCTGTTTTTT. It translates to CASSPDGAGELFF.

The CDR3 DNA sequence: TGTGCCAGCAGTTTACAACAGACTAATGAAAAACTGTTTTTT. Protein product: CASSLQQTNEKLFF. The rearrangement uses TRBV27 and TRBJ1-4; D gene unclear. The CDR3 covers 14 residues. Trimming left V 2 bases short and J 2 bases short, with 6 bases between. From germline, CDR1 is MNHEY and CDR2 SMNVEV (reference sequence). Based on the CDR3 plus reference TRBV27 and TRBJ1-4, the full variable domain is EAQVTQNPRYLITVTGKKLTVTCSQNMNHEYMSWYRQDPGLGLRQIYYSMNVEVTDKGDVPEGYKVSRKEKRNFPLILESPSPNQTSLYFCASSLQQTNEKLFFGSGTQLSVL.

V is TRBV4-2 and J is TRBJ1-5, with 8 bases fitting TRBD1. Germline CDR1 reads LGHNA; CDR2 reads YNFKEQ. There are 14 residues in the CDR3. V was clipped by 0 bases and J by 11 bases; unmatched bases: 6. DNA for the CDR3: TGTGCCAGCAGCCAAGATTTAGGACAGGGATCCCAGCATTTT. This encodes CASSQDLGQGSQHF.